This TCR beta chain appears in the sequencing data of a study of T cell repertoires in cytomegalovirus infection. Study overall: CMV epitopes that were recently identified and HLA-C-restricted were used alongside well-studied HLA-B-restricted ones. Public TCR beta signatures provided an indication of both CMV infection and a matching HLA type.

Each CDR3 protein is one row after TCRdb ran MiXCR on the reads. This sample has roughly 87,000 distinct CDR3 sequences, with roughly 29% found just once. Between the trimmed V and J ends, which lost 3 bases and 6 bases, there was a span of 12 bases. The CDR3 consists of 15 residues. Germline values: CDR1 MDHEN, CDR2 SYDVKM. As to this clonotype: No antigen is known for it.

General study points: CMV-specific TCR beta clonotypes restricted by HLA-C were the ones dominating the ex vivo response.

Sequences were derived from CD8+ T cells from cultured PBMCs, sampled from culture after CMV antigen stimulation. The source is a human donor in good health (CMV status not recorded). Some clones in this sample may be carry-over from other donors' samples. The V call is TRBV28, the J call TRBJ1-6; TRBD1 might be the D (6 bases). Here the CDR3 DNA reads TGTGCCAGCAGTTTCGAACCAGGGGCTAATTCACCCCTCCACTTT. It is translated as CASSFEPGANSPLHF.